A single sample is the source of the 9 T cell receptor beta chains below, sequenced in a study of radiation and T cells in renal cell carcinoma. Treatment meaning: treatment-naive control, cytoreductive nephrectomy. The protocol was immunoSEQ multiplex PCR, while the TCRdb copy is restricted to in-frame clones and leaves out a portion. The sample includes more than 15,000 clones, about 55% of them seen just once. The material was tumor tissue, obtained from a patient whose treatment was nephrectomy without radiotherapy. All receptors come from a man aged 45 to 65 with renal cell carcinoma.

This clone was seen a handful of times. The rearrangement links TRBV19 to TRBJ2-2; D not certain. Germline CDR1 LNHDA, CDR2 SQIVND (reference sequence). V gave up 3 bases and J gave up 7 bases, with 15 bases separating them. This CDR3 region has 15 residues. CDR3 protein: CASSIGVGILGELFF. CDR3 DNA: TGTGCCAGTAGTATCGGTGTGGGGATACTCGGGGAGCTGTTTTTT.

J is TRBJ1-3 and V is TRBV7-2, with 7 positions matching TRBD1. The V gene's germline CDR1 is SGHTA and CDR2 FQGNSA. Germline trimming cut 0 bases from V and 3 bases from J; bases unmatched to any gene: 2. The length of the CDR3 is 15 residues. The DNA for the CDR3 is TGTGCCAGCAGCTTAGCAGGGGGCCTTGGAAACACCATATATTTT. Translated, it gives CASSLAGGLGNTIYF.

There are a few counts of this clone. Distinct nucleotide sequences in the sample also encode this CDR3. V usage is TRBV25-1 and J usage is TRBJ1-2; D is undetermined. V dropped 3 bases and J dropped 2 bases, with 7 bases sitting between them. This CDR3 contains 13 residues. Germline CDR1 reads MGHDK; CDR2 reads SYGVNS. Here the CDR3 DNA reads TGTGCCAGCAGTGAGGGCGGGAACTATGGCTACACCTTC. Amino acids: CASSEGGNYGYTF.

V usage is TRBV19 and J usage is TRBJ2-6; D gene unclear. V shed 3 bases and J shed 3 bases, with 3 bases lying between them. Germline CDR1 reads LNHDA; CDR2 reads SQIVND (reference sequence). CDR3 length: 13 amino acids. The DNA of the CDR3 is TGTGCCAGTAGTATGATTGGGGCCAACGTCCTGACTTTC. Its translation is CASSMIGANVLTF.

The gene calls are TRBV30 and TRBJ1-1; D might be TRBD1 (6 bases). CDR1 and CDR2 (germline): GTSNPN, SVGIG (reference sequence). Trimming took off 0 bases at V and 7 bases at J, with 12 bases between the two ends. There are 13 residues in the CDR3. CDR3: CAWSVQGVGEAFF. The CDR3, as DNA: TGTGCCTGGAGTGTACAGGGAGTAGGTGAAGCTTTCTTT.

This rearrangement joins TRBV6-5 to TRBJ2-4, with D maybe TRBD2 (5 bases). The CDR3 contains 13 residues. Germline V CDR1 and CDR2: MNHEY, SVGAGI. V lost 5 bases and J 9 bases, leaving 14 bases between the germline ends. The CDR3 protein is CASSPQLGTIQYF. The CDR3 DNA sequence: TGTGCCAGCAGTCCACAACTAGGAACCATTCAGTACTTC.

The chain couples TRBV19 to TRBJ1-5; a possible D gene is TRBD1 (5 bases). V was trimmed by 2 bases and J by 3 bases, leaving 8 bases between them. The CDR3 is 14 residues long. Germline V lookup: CDR1 LNHDA, CDR2 SQIVND (reference sequence). The CDR3 DNA sequence: TGTGCCAGTAGTATATGGGGGTCCAATCAGCCCCAGCATTTT. It codes for CASSIWGSNQPQHF.

Turning to this clone: Mismatch with germline at one junction end may stem from a read error. The rearrangement uses TRBV6-1 and TRBJ1-1; D is undetermined. The germline CDR1 and CDR2 sequences are MNHNS and SASEGT. The CDR3 is made up of 16 amino acids. CDR3 DNA: TGTGCCATCAGTGTTGGGGTAGGAGACAAGAACACTGAAGCTTTCTTT. Its translation is CAISVGVGDKNTEAFF.

The chain joins TRBV5-1 to TRBJ2-7; D is possibly TRBD2 (5 bases). The CDR3 covers 13 residues. CDR1 is SGHRS, CDR2 YFSETQ, per germline. Trimming took 4 bases from V and 6 from J, leaving 14 bases between them. CDR3 bases: TGCGCCAGCAGCCCCGGGGTCCCCAGCGAGCAGTACTTC. It encodes CASSPGVPSEQYF.